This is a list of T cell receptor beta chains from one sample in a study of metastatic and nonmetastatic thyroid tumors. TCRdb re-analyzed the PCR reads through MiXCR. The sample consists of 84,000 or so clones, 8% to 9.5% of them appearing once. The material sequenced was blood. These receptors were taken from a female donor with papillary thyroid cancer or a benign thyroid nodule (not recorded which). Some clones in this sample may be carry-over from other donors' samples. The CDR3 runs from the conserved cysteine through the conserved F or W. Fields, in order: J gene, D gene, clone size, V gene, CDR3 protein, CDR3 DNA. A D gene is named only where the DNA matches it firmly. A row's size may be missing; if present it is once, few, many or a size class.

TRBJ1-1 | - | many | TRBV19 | CASLTNVRGSTEAFF | TGTGCCAGCCTGACGAATGTTAGGGGTAGCACTGAAGCTTTCTTT
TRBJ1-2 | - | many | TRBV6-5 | CASSYSQRQNYGYTF | TGTGCCAGCAGTTACTCTCAGCGCCAGAACTATGGCTACACCTTC
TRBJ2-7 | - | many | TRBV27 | CASSPDEDYEQYF | TGTGCCAGCAGCCCGGACGAAGACTACGAGCAGTACTTC
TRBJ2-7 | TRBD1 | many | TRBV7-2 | CASSLALGQIYEQYF | TGTGCCAGCAGCTTAGCTTTGGGACAGATTTACGAGCAGTACTTC
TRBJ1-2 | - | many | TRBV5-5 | CASSLDSGYGYTF | TGTGCCAGCAGCTTGGACTCTGGCTATGGCTACACCTTC
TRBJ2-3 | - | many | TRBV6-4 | CASSPGGITDTQYF | TGTGCCAGCAGCCCAGGGGGGATCACAGATACGCAGTATTTT
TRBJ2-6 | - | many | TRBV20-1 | CSARLSGANVLTF | TGCAGTGCTAGACTATCCGGGGCCAACGTCCTGACTTTC
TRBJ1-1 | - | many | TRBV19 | CASSTNMNTEAFF | TGTGCCAGTAGTACGAACATGAACACTGAAGCTTTCTTT
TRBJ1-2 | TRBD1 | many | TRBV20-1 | CSASDRETIYGYTF | TGCAGTGCTAGTGACAGGGAGACGATCTATGGCTACACCTTC
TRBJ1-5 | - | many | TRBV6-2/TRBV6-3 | CASSYGGGQPQHF | TGTGCCAGCAGTTATGGGGGGGGTCAGCCCCAGCATTTT
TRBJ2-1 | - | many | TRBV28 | CASTQIGVRRNEQFF | TGTGCCAGCACACAAATCGGGGTTCGTCGCAATGAGCAGTTCTTC
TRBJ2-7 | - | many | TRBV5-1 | CASSLVGGSTYEQYF | TGCGCCAGCAGCTTGGTCGGGGGATCGACCTACGAGCAGTACTTC
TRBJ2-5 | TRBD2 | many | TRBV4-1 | CASRRLAGETQYF | TGCGCCAGCAGGCGACTAGCGGGTGAGACCCAGTACTTC
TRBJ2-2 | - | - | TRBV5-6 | CASSRPRVNTGELFF | TGTGCCAGCAGTCGCCCCCGCGTGAACACCGGGGAGCTGTTTTTT
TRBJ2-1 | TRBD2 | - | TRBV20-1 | CSARPGTSAHNEQFF | TGCAGTGCTAGACCCGGGACTAGCGCCCACAATGAGCAGTTCTTC
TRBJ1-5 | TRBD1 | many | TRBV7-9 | CASSWTGSNQPQHF | TGTGCCAGCAGCTGGACAGGGAGTAATCAGCCCCAGCATTTT
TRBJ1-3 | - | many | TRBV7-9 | CASIPQGSGNTIYF | TGTGCCAGCATACCACAGGGAAGTGGAAACACCATATATTTT
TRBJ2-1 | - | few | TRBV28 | CASIPGLRGSYNEQFF | TGTGCCAGCATACCCGGGCTAAGGGGCTCCTACAATGAGCAGTTCTTC
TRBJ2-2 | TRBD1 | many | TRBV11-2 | CASIKRGQGNTGELFF | TGTGCCAGCATCAAAAGGGGACAGGGGAACACCGGGGAGCTGTTTTTT
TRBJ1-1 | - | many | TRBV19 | CASSIWWGETEAFF | TGTGCCAGTAGTATATGGTGGGGGGAGACTGAAGCTTTCTTT
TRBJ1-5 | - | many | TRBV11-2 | CASSFSGIEPQHF | TGTGCCAGCAGCTTCAGTGGGATAGAGCCCCAGCATTTT
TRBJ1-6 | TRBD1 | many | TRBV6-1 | CASSRQGKTSPLHF | TGTGCCAGCAGTCGACAGGGGAAGACTTCACCCCTCCACTTT